This TCR beta chain was obtained from a study of tissue T cells after allogeneic stem cell transplantation. Sequenced by immunoSEQ multiplex PCR; TCRdb stores in-frame clones only, minus some. The sample shows thousands of clones, roughly half of them seen only once. CDR1 SGHND and CDR2 FRSKSL come from the germline V gene. Trimming took 6 bases from V and 4 from J; bases not matched to a gene: 4. This CDR3 is 14 amino acids long. Time point described: mouse harvest day 7 after allogeneic transplant. The graft held 10^6 splenic CD5+ T cells and 10^7 T-cell-depleted bone marrow cells. A word on this clone: The germline and genes are mouse ones. The read ends 1 residue before the CDR3 terminus; that terminus is restored from the germline J gene. The same CDR3 is also encoded by other DNA sequences in this sample.

This clonotype originated in a female BALB/c mouse given C57BL/6 T cells with graft-versus-host disease after an allogeneic hematopoietic cell transplant. The rearrangement links TRBV15 to TRBJ2-7; 12 nucleotides agree with TRBD2. Sequencing was carried out using gut tissue. CDR3 region: CASRAGTGGYEQYF. The sequenced CDR3 bases are TGTGCCAGCAGGGCCGGGACTGGGGGGTATGAACAGTAC.